This T cell receptor beta chain was documented in a study of early T cells in non-severe SARS-CoV-2 infection. For the study at large: Bulk RNA from unsorted whole blood was sequenced; chains were unpaired.

Germline CDR1 and CDR2: DFQATT and SNEGSKA (reference sequence). Trimming pared 6 bases from V and 2 bases from J, leaving 20 bases between. The CDR3 sequence is 16 residues long. Study outcomes and limitations: Matching results from VDJdb favored anti-spike CD8 responses, leaving private and CD4 specificities undetected.

This clonotype was counted only a few times. Antigen unknown. Individual cDNA molecules carried attached unique molecular identifiers. From the 5' RACE reads, TCRdb called clonotypes with MiXCR, one entry per CDR3 protein. The table shows approximately 30,000 distinct CDR3 sequences, with under 7.5% occurring only once. This rearrangement joins TRBV20-1 to TRBJ2-1, with D perhaps assigned TRBD1 or TRBD2 (5 bases each). The sequenced material came from whole blood. This TCR came from an adult who was a healthcare worker with PCR-confirmed SARS-CoV-2 infection or an uninfected control (not recorded which). CDR3 region: CSARELKTAAYNEQFF. CDR3 in DNA: TGCAGTGCACGAGAGTTGAAGACAGCGGCCTACAATGAGCAGTTCTTC.